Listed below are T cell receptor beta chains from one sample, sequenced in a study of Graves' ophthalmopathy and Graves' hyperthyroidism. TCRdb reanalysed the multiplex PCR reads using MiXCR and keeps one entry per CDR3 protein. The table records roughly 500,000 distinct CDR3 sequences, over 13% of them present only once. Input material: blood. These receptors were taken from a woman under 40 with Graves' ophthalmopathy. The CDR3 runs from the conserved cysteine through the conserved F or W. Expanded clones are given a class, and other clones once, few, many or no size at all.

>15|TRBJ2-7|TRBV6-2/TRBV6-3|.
CASSYSKGAPGEQYF
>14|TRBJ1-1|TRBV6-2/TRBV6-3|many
CASSYSALRPEAFF
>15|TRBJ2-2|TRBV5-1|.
CASSTSGSNTGELFF
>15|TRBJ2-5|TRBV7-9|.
CASSATVGRGETHYF
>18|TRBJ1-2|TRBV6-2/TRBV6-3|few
CASNPKGPRFNRNYGYTF
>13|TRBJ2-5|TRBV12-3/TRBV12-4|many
CASSRTPQETQYF
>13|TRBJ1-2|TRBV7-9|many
CASSYTADYGYTF
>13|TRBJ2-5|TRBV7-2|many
CASSVPAGKTQYF
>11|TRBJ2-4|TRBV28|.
CASEGKGVQYF
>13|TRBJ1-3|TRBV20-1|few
CSASSTTGNTIYF
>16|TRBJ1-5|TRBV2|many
CASSESGIGSNQPQHF
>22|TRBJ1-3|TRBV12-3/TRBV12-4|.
CASSFWTGGIDLRARSGNTIYF
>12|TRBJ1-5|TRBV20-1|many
CSAKVPNQPQHF
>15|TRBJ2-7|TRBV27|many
CASSIGQGEYDEQYF
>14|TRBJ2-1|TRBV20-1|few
CSARVQGASNEQFF
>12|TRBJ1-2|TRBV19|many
CATIDSFHGYTF
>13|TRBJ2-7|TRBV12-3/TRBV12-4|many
CASSLAPPYEQYF
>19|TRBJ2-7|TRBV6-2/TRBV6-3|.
CASSLPPGQQIPRPYEQYF
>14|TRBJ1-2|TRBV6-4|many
CASSEWGYSDGYTF
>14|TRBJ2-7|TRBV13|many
CASRKTGASYEQYF
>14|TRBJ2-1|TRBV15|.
CATSRDFGTNEQFF
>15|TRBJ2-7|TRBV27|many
CASRASGGNSYEQYF
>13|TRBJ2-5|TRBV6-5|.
CASRTSGGETKYF
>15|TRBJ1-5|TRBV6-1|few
CASRNDWTENQPQHF
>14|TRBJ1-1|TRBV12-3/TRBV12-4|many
CASSLMGGASEAFF
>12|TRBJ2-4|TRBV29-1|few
CSVGEGRNIQYF